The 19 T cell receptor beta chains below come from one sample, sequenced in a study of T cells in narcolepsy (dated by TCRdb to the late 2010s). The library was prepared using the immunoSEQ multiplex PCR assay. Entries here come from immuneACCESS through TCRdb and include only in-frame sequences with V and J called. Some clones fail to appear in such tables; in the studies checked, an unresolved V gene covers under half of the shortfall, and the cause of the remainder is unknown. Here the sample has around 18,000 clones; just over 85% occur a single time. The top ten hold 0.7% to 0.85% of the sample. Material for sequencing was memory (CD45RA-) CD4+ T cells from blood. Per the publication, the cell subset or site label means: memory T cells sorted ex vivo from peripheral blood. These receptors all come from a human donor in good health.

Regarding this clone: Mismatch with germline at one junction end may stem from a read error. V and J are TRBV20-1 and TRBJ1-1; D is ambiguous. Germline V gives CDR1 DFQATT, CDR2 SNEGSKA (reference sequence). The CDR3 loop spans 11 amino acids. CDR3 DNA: TGCAGTACTAGACCCGACACTGAAGCTTTCTTT. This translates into CSTRPDTEAFF.

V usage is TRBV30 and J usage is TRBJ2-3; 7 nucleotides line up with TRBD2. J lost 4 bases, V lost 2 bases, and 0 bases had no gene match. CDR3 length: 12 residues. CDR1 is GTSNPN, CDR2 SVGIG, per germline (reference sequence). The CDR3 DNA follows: TGTGCCTGGAGTAGCGGGGCAGATACGCAGTATTTT. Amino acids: CAWSSGADTQYF.

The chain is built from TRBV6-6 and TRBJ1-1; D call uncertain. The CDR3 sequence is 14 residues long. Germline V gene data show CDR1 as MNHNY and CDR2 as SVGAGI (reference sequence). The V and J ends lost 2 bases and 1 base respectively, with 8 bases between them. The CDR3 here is CASSYGRANTEAFF. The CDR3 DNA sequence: TGTGCCAGCAGTTACGGTCGGGCGAACACTGAAGCTTTCTTT.

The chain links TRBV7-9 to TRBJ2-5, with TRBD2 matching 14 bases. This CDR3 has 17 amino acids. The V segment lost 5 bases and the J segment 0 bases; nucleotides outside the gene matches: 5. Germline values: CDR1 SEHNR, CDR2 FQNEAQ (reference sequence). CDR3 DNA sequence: TGTGCCAGCAGCGGGACTAGCGGGGGCTTGTACCAAGAGACCCAGTACTTC. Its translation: CASSGTSGGLYQETQYF. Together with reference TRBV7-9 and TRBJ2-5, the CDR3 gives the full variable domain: DTGVSQNPRHKITKRGQNVTFRCDPISEHNRLYWYRQTLGQGPEFLTYFQNEAQLEKSRLLSDRFSAERPKGSFSTLEIQRTEQGDSAMYLCASSGTSGGLYQETQYFGPGTRLLVL.

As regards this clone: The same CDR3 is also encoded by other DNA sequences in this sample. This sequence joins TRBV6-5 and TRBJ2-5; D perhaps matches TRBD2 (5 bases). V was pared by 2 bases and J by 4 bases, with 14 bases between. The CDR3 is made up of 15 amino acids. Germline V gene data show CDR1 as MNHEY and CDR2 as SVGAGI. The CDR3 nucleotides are TGTGCCAGCAGTTACGAGGGATTAGTAGGAGAGACCCAGTACTTC. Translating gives CASSYEGLVGETQYF.

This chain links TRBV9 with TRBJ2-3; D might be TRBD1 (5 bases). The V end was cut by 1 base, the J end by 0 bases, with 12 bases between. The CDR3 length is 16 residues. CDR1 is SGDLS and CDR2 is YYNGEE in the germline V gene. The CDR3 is CASSVLGRASTDTQYF. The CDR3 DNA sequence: TGTGCCAGCAGCGTATTGGGCAGGGCTAGCACAGATACGCAGTATTTT.

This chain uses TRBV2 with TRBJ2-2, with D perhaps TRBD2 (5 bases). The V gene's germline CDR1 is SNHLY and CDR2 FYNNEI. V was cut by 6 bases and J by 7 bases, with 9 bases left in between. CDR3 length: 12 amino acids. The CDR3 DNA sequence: TGTGCCAGCAGCCTCCGGGGCGGGGAGCTGTTTTTT. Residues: CASSLRGGELFF. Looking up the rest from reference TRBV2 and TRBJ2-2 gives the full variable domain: EPEVTQTPSHQVTQMGQEVILRCVPISNHLYFYWYRQILGQKVEFLVSFYNNEISEKSEIFDDQFSVERPDGSNFTLKIRSTKLEDSAMYFCASSLRGGELFFGEGSRLTVL.

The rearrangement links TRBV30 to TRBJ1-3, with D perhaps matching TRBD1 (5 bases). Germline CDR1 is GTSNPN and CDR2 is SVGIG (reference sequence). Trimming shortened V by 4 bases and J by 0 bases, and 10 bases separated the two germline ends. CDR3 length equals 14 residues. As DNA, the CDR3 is TGTGCCTGGATGATTGGGACCTCTGGAAACACCATATATTTT. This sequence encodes CAWMIGTSGNTIYF.

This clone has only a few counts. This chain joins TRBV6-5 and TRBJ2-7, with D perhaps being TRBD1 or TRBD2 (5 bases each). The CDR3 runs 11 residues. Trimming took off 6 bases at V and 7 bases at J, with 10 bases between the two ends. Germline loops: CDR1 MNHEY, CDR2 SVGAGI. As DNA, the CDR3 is TGTGCCAGCAGGGACAAGCGGGAGCAGTACTTC. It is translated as CASRDKREQYF.

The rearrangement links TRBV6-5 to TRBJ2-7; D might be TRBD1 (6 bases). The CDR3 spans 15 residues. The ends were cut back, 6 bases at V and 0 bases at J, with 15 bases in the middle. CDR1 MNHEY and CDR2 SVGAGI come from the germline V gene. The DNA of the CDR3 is TGTGCCAGCAGATATGGACAGAGGAGCTCCTACGAGCAGTACTTC. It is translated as CASRYGQRSSYEQYF.

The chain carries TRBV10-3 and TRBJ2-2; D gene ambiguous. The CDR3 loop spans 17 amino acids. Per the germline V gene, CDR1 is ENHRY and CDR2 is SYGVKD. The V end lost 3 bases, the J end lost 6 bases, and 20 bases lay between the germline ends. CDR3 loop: CAISDSPFSNPSGELFF. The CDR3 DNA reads TGTGCCATCAGTGATTCTCCTTTTTCAAACCCCTCCGGGGAGCTGTTTTTT.

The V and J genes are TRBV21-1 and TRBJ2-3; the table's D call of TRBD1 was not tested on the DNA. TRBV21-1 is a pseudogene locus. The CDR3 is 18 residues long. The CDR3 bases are TGTGCCAGCAGCAAAGCGCACGGCAGGCCAGGGGGCACAGATACGCAGTATTTT. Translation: CASSKAHGRPGGTDTQYF.

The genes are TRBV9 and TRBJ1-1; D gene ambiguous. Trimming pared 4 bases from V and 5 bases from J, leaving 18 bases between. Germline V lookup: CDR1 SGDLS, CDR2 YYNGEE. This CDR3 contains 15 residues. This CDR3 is CASSHDKAIATEAFF. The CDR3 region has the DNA TGTGCCAGCAGCCATGACAAAGCCATCGCAACTGAAGCTTTCTTT.

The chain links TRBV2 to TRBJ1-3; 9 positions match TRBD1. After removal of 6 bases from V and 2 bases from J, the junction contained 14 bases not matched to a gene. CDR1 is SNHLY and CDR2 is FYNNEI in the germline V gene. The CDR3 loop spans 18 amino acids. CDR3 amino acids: CASRDGTGSLRAGNTIYF. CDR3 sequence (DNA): TGTGCCAGCAGAGACGGGACAGGGAGCTTGAGGGCTGGAAACACCATATATTTT.

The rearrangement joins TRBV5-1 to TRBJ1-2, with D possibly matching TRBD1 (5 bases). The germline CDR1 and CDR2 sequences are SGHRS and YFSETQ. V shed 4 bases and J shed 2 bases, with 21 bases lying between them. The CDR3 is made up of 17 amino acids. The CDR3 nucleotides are TGCGCCAGCAGCCGATCGACCGAGGGGTTCACAAACTATGGCTACACCTTC. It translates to CASSRSTEGFTNYGYTF.

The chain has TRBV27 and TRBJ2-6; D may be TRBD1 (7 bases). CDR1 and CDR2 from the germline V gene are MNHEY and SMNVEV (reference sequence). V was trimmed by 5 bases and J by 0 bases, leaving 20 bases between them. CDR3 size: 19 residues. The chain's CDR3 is CASSPRGDPPLSGANVLTF. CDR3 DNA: TGTGCCAGCAGTCCCAGGGGGGATCCCCCTCTCTCTGGGGCCAACGTCCTGACTTTC.

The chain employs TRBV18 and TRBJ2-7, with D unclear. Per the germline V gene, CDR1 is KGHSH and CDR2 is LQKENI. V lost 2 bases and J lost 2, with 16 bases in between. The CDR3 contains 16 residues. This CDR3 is CASSPDTKRSTYEQYF. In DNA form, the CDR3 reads TGTGCCAGCTCACCAGATACCAAACGTTCAACCTACGAGCAGTACTTC.

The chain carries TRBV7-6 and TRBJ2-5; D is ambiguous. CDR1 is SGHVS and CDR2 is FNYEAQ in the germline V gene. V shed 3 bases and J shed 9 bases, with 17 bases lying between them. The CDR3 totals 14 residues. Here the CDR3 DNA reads TGTGCCAGCAGCTTTTTCGCCCGGACCACGCCCCAGTACTTC. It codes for CASSFFARTTPQYF.

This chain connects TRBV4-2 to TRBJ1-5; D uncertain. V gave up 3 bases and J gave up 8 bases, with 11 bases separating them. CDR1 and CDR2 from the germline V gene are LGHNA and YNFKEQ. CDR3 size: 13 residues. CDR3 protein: CASSQLKFEPQHF. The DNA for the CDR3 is TGTGCCAGCAGCCAGTTGAAATTTGAGCCCCAGCATTTT.